Given below is one T cell receptor (beta chain) in context. The clone's antigen remains unknown. Base qualities are missing; no much larger clone stands one base away. The data derive from a study of shared clonotypes between healthy human individuals (dated by TCRdb to 2020 to 2021). Study-level background: Two women and three men aged 18 to 49 years were included in the cohort. To increase sequencing depth and limit assay-specific biases, different laboratories used diverse techniques to prepare libraries and sequence TCR repertoires. To estimate repertoire size and how much clonotypes are shared between individuals, the study performed deep sequencing of blood TCR repertoires from five healthy adults. For each donor, CD4 naive and CD4 memory were each run on three plates, CD8 naive on two plates, and CD8 memory on one plate. Between about 0.94 and 8.9 billion PBMCs per donor were obtained by leukapheresis.

Overall study results and their limits: Across four donors, around 5% of naive CD4, approximately 3.6% of naive CD8, approximately 2.5% of memory CD4, and roughly 0.4% of memory CD8 clonotypes were shared. The small number of donors limited the genetic and exposure-history diversity represented. Naive subsets generally had larger estimated clonotype richness than memory subsets. Only blood was sampled, and tissue TCR repertoires likely differ from those in blood. Higher generation probabilities were observed for clonotypes shared by all four sorted-subset donors than for non-shared clonotypes. Rarefaction of sorted-subset datasets indicated incomplete sequencing despite the large sequencing depth. Pairwise subsampling led to the expectation that sequencing depth would affect the degree of clonotype sharing among donors.

The CDR3 contains 14 residues, cysteine and phenylalanine counted. Only the CDR3 part of the read is kept: 42 bases, read in frame from the first base. V lost 8 bases and J lost 0 bases, and the count of bases not matched to a germline gene is 2. CDR1 MNHNY and CDR2 SVGAGI were looked up in the germline V gene (reference sequence). For the CD8 naive samples, CD45RO-negative cells were positively selected for CCR7, yielding a CD45RA+CCR7+ population from which TemRA cells were excluded. Healthy HIV-negative adults with no recently reported acute infections or vaccinations were included as donors. All donors were Caucasian adults living in Nashville, Tennessee, USA. Blood was obtained by leukapheresis, after which PBMCs were separated by Ficoll-Histopaque density gradient centrifugation and cryopreserved in liquid nitrogen vapor phase. Analytical flow cytometry was used to check the purity and quantity of every magnetically sorted T cell population. Genomic DNA was isolated from every sorted fraction and measured by UV absorbance on a Nanodrop 2000c.

Using the deep immunoSEQ assay, multiplex PCR amplified TCR CDR3 regions from genomic DNA. For each cell subset, the extracted genomic DNA was distributed evenly across all wells of several immunoSEQ 96-well plates, and each plate served as one replicate. For sorted subsets, each replicate PCR was loaded with 200 to 250 ng genomic DNA, equivalent to 32,000 or so T cell genomes. Purified libraries were quantified with a Qubit 3.0 fluorometer, sized on a Bioanalyzer 2100, and re-quantified with the KAPA Library Quantification kit. Every immunoSEQ 96-well plate was sequenced on a dedicated single-read 150-cycle Illumina NextSeq 550 flow cell. From the authors' description of their analysis: Because the immunoSEQ output held only junctional sequences and lacked quality scores, the filtering could not match the filtering applied to full-length reads. To assign V/J genes and CDR3, sequences were annotated against IMGT germline references using PyIR, a Python wrapper for IgBLAST v1.9. Reads were removed for weak V/J assignments (E-value above 1e-6), missing CDR3, stop codons, out-of-frame junctions, or ambiguous translated residues. V3J clonotypes were defined as sequences sharing an identical inferred V gene, J gene, and CDR3 amino acid sequence. To compute the percentage overlap between repertoires, the number of shared unique clonotypes was divided by the size of the smaller repertoire. Repertoire richness was assessed with RTK rarefaction, the Chao1 estimator, and Recon v2.1 estimates of unobserved clonotypes. For all TCRbeta clonotypes obtained by the gDNA method from a handful of donors, generation probabilities were computed with OLGA. Not all clones reach the TCRdb copy of this immuneACCESS table, which keeps in-frame sequences only. Checked studies attribute under half of the gap to unresolved V genes and leave the rest unexplained. V, J and clone size were drawn from that table, and D and trimming were deduced from the DNA. In all, the sample holds about 2,200,000 clones, and approximately 94% of those were seen once. Jointly, the top ten make up around 1.7% of the sample.

Here the chain combines TRBV6-6 and TRBJ1-4, and TRBD1 matches 8 of the central bases. Source material: naive CD8+ T cells from PBMCs. The meaning of the sample's cell subset or site label: CD45RA+CCR7+. This TCR was recovered from a man between 18 and 29 years old in good health. Some clones in this sample may be carry-over from other donors' samples. CDR3 region: CASGTGATNEKLFF. DNA sequence: TGTGCCAGCGGGACAGGTGCAACTAATGAAAAACTGTTTTTT.